This T cell receptor (beta chain) was profiled in a study of T cell repertoires in cytomegalovirus infection. On the study more broadly: Both CMV infection and a matching HLA type were indicated by public TCR beta signatures. Broader study findings: In two of eight donors, the top clonotype was HLA-C-restricted CMV-specific. The cumulative frequency of public TCR beta families distinguished individuals who carried CMV together with the relevant HLA.

As for this clonotype: Antigen unknown.

A single record per CDR3 protein comes from TCRdb applying MiXCR to the reads. There are hundreds of thousands of distinct CDR3 sequences in the sample; roughly 12% occur only once, and about a tenth lies in the top ten. The CDR3 contains 12 residues. V shed 4 bases and J 9 bases; nucleotides not matched to a gene: 8. The germline V gene encodes CDR1 DFQATT and CDR2 SNEGSKA (reference sequence). V usage is TRBV20-1 and J usage is TRBJ2-7; 8 bases match TRBD2. This TCR was recovered from a human donor in good health (CMV status not recorded). Some clones in this sample may be carry-over from other donors' samples. Sequencing used PBMCs. Here the CDR3 DNA reads TGCAGTGCTAAAATCGGGGGGGCCAGGCAGTACTTC. It yields the protein CSAKIGGARQYF.